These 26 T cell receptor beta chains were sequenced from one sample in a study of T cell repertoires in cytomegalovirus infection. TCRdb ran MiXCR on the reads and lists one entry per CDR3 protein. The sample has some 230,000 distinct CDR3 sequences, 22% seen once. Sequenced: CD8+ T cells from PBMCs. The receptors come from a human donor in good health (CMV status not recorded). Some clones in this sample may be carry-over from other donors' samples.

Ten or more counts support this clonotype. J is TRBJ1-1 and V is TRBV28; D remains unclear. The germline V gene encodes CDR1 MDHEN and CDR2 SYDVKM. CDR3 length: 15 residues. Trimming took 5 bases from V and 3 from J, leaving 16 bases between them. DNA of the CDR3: TGTGCCAGCAGTGCGTCGGGATACCTTGACACTGAAGCTTTCTTT. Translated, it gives CASSASGYLDTEAFF.

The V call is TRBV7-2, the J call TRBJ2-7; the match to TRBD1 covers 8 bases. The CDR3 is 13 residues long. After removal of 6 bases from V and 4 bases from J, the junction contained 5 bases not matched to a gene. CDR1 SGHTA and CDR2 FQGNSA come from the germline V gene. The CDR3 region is CASRVQGVYEQYF. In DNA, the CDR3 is TGTGCCAGCAGAGTACAGGGGGTATACGAGCAGTACTTC.

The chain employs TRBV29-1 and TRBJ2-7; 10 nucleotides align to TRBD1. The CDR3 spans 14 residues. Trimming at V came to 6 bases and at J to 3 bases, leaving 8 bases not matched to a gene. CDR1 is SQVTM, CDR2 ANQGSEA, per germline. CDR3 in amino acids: CSVLFRDRGYEQYF. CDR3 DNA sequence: TGCAGCGTGTTATTCCGGGACAGGGGCTACGAGCAGTACTTC.

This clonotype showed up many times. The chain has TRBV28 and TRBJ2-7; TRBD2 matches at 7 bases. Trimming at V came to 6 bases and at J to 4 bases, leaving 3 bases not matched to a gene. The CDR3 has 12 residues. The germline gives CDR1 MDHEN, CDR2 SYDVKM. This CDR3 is CASSWGGYEQYF. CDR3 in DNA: TGTGCCAGCAGCTGGGGGGGTTACGAGCAGTACTTC. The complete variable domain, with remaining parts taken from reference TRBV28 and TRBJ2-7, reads DVKVTQSSRYLVKRTGEKVFLECVQDMDHENMFWYRQDPGLGLRLIYFSYDVKMKEKGDIPEGYSVSREKKERFSLILESASTNQTSMYLCASSWGGYEQYFGPGTRLTVT.

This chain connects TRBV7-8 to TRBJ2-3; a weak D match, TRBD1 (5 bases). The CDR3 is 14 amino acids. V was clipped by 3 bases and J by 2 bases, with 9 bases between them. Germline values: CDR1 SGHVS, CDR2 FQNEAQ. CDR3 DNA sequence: TGTGCCAGCAGCTTGTGGGGCCCCACAGATACGCAGTATTTT. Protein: CASSLWGPTDTQYF.

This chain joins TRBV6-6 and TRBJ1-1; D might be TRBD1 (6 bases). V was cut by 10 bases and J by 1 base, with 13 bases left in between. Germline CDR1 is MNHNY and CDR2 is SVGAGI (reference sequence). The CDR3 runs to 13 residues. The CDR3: CATGATWNTEAFF. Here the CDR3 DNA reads TGTGCCACAGGGGCCACCTGGAACACTGAAGCTTTCTTT.

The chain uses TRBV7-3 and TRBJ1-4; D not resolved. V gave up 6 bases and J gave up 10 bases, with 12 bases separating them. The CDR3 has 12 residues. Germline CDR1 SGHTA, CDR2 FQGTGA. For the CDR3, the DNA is TGTGCCAGCAGGCTTCCACGCGGAAAACTGTTTTTT. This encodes CASRLPRGKLFF.

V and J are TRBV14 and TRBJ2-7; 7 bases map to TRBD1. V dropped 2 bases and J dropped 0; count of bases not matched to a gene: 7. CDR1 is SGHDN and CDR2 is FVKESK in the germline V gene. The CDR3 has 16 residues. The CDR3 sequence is CASSQKTGPRSYEQYF. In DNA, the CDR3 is TGTGCCAGCAGCCAAAAGACAGGGCCCCGCTCCTACGAGCAGTACTTC.

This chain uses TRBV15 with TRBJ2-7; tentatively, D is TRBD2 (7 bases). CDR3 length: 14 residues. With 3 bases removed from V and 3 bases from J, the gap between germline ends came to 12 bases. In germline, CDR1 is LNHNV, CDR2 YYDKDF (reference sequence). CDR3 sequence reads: CATSRRGGVYEQYF. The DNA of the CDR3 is TGTGCCACCAGCAGGAGGGGGGGGGTCTACGAGCAGTACTTC.

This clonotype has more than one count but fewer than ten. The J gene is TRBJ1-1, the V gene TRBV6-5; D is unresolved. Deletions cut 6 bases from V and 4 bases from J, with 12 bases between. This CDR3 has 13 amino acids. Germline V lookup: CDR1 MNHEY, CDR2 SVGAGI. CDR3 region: CASRVLSSTEAFF. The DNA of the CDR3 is TGTGCCAGCAGAGTGCTGAGTAGCACTGAAGCTTTCTTT.

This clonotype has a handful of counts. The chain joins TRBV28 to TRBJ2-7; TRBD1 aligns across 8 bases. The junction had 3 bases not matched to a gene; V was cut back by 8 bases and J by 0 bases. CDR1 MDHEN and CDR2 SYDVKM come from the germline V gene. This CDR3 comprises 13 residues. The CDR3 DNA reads TGTGCCAGCGGACAGGGTAACTCCTACGAGCAGTACTTC. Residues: CASGQGNSYEQYF. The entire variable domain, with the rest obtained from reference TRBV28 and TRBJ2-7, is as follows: DVKVTQSSRYLVKRTGEKVFLECVQDMDHENMFWYRQDPGLGLRLIYFSYDVKMKEKGDIPEGYSVSREKKERFSLILESASTNQTSMYLCASGQGNSYEQYFGPGTRLTVT.

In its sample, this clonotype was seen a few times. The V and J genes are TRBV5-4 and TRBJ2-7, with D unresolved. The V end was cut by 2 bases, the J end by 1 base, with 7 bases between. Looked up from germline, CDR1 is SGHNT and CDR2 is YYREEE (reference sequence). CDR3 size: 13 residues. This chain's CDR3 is CASSFFPSYEQYF. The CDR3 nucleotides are TGTGCCAGCAGCTTTTTCCCTTCCTACGAGCAGTACTTC.

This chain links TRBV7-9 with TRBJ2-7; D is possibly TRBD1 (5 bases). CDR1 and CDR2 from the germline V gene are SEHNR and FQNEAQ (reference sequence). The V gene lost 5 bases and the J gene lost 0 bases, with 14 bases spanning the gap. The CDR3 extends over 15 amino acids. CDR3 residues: CASSRRQSSSYEQYF. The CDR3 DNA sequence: TGTGCCAGCAGCCGGAGACAGTCCAGCTCCTACGAGCAGTACTTC.

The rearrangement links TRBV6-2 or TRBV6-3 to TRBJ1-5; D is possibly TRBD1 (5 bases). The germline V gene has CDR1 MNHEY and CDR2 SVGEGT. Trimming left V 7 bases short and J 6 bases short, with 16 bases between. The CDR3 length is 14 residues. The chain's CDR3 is CASTLWGSGQPQHF. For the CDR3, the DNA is TGTGCCAGCACCTTATGGGGGAGTGGTCAGCCCCAGCATTTT.

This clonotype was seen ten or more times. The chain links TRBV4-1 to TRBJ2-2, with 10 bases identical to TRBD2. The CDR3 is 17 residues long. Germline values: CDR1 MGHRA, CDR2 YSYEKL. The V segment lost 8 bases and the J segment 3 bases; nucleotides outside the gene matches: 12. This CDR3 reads CASCTGSGGADTGELFF. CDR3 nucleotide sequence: TGCGCCAGCTGCACAGGGAGCGGGGGGGCCGACACCGGGGAGCTGTTTTTT.

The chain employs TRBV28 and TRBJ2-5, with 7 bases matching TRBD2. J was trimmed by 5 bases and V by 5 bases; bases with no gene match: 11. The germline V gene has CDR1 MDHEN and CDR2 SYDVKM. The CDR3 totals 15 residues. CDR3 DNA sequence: TGTGCCAGCAGTACCTATCCCCGGGGGGTGGAGACCCAGTACTTC. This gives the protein CASSTYPRGVETQYF.

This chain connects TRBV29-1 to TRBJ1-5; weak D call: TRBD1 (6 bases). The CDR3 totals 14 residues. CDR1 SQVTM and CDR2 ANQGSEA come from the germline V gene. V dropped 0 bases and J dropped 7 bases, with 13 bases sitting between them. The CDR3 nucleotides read TGCAGCGTTGAAGAGGGACAAGGCGGGCAGCCCCAGCATTTT. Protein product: CSVEEGQGGQPQHF.

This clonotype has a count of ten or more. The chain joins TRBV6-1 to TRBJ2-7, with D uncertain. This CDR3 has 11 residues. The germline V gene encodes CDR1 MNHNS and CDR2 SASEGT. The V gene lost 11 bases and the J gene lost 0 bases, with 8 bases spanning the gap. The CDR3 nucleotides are TGTGCCGGTGGTGCCTCCTACGAGCAGTACTTC. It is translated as CAGGASYEQYF.

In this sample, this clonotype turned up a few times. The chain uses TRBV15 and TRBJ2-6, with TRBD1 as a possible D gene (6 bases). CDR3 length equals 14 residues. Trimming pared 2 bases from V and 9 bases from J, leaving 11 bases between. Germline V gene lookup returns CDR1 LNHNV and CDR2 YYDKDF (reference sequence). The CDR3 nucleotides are TGTGCCACCAGCAGATGGGACAATTTCAACGTCCTGACTTTC. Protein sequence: CATSRWDNFNVLTF.

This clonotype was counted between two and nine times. The CDR3 spells CASSPHLSGAPGNEQFF. DNA for the CDR3: TGTGCCAGCAGCCCTCACCTAAGCGGGGCCCCGGGGAATGAGCAGTTCTTC. V is TRBV9 and J is TRBJ2-1; 7 nucleotides agree with TRBD2. CDR1 and CDR2 from the germline V gene are SGDLS and YYNGEE. The CDR3 runs 17 residues. With 4 bases clipped from V and 7 bases from J, the junction kept 17 bases outside the gene matches.

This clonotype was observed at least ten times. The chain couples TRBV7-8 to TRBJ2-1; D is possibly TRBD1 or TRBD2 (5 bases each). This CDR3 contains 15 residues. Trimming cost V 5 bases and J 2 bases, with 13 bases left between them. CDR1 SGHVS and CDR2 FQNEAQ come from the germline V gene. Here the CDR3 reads CASSPRDHAYNEQFF. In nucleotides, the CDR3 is TGTGCCAGCAGCCCCCGGGACCACGCCTACAATGAGCAGTTCTTC.

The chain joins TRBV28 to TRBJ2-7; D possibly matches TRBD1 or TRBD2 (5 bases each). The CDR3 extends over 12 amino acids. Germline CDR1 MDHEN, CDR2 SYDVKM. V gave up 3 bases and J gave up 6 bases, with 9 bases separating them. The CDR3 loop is CASSFGDVEQYF. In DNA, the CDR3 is TGTGCCAGCAGTTTCGGGGACGTCGAGCAGTACTTC.

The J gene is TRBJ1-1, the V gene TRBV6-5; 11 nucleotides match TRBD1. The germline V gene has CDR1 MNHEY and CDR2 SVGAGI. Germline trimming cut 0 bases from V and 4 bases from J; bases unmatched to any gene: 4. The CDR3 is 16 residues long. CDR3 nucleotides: TGTGCCAGCAGTTACTCGCTCGGACAGGGGGCCACTGAAGCTTTCTTT. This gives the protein CASSYSLGQGATEAFF.

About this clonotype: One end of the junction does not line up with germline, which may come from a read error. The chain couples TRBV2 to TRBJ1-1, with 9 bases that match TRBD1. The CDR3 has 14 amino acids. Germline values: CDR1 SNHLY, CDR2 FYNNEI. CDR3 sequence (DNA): TGTGCCGGCAGGGGGACAGGGACAAACACTGAAGCTTTCTTT. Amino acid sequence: CAGRGTGTNTEAFF. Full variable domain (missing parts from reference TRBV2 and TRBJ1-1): EPEVTQTPSHQVTQMGQEVILRCVPISNHLYFYWYRQILGQKVEFLVSFYNNEISEKSEIFDDQFSVERPDGSNFTLKIRSTKLEDSAMYFCAGRGTGTNTEAFFGQGTRLTVV.

The CDR3 is CASTTGQGMTGELFF. Written as DNA, the CDR3 is TGTGCCAGTACCACGGGACAGGGAATGACCGGGGAGCTGTTTTTT. The chain carries TRBV19 and TRBJ2-2; 9 bases are shared with TRBD1. CDR1 and CDR2 from the germline V gene are LNHDA and SQIVND (reference sequence). V trimming: 7 bases; J trimming: 5 bases; junction bases outside the gene matches: 8. The CDR3 loop spans 15 amino acids.

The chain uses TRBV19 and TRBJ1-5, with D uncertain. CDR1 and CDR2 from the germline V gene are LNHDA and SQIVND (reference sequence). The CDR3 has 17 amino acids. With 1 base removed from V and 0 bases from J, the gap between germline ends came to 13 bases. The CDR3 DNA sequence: TGTGCCAGTAGTATAGTATCAGGTAGCAATAGCAATCAGCCCCAGCATTTT. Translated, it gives CASSIVSGSNSNQPQHF.